This TCR beta chain was identified in a study of T cell responses to AZD1222 COVID-19 vaccine. Study findings and constraints: Repertoires in all cases were sampled only once the peak T cell response had passed. Elevations in Spike-specific TCR breadth and depth followed administration of two AZD1222 doses. With dominance at 160-218 and 743-854, vaccine-associated CD4 TCRs spanned spike.

Notes on this clone: As yet, its antigen is unknown.

Data came from immunoSEQ multiplex PCR; TCRdb stores just in-frame clones and leaves some out. The table has 95,000 to 150,000 clones, about 90% seen once; the top ten hold approximately 5.1%. The CDR3 is made up of 13 amino acids. J gave up 6 bases and V 3 bases, and 1 base lay outside the gene matches. From germline, CDR1 is GTSNPN and CDR2 SVGIG (reference sequence). Source: peripheral blood, taken on day 0 of AZD1222 vaccination. The source of this sequence is an adult in good health. This chain connects TRBV30 to TRBJ2-4; TRBD1 aligns across 11 bases. CDR3 nucleotides: TGTGCCTGGAGCGGACAGGGGGCAAACATTCAGTACTTC. Encoded protein: CAWSGQGANIQYF. Variable domain in full (rest from reference TRBV30 and TRBJ2-4): SQTIHQWPATLVQPVGSPLSLECTVEGTSNPNLYWYRQAAGRGLQLLFYSVGIGQISSEVPQNLSASRPQDRQFILSSKKLLLSDSGFYLCAWSGQGANIQYFGAGTRLSVL.